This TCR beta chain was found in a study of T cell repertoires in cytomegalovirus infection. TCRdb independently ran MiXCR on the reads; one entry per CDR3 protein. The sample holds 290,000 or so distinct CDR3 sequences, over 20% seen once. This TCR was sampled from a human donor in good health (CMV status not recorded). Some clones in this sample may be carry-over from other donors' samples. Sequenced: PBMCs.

CDR3 sequence reads: CATSLRPPYNEQFF. CDR3 in DNA: TGTGCCACCAGTCTTCGACCACCGTACAATGAGCAGTTCTTC. The chain combines TRBV24-1 with TRBJ2-1; no definite D call. CDR3 size: 14 residues. Germline loops: CDR1 KGHDR, CDR2 SFDVKD. V gave up 6 bases and J gave up 4 bases, with 12 bases separating them.